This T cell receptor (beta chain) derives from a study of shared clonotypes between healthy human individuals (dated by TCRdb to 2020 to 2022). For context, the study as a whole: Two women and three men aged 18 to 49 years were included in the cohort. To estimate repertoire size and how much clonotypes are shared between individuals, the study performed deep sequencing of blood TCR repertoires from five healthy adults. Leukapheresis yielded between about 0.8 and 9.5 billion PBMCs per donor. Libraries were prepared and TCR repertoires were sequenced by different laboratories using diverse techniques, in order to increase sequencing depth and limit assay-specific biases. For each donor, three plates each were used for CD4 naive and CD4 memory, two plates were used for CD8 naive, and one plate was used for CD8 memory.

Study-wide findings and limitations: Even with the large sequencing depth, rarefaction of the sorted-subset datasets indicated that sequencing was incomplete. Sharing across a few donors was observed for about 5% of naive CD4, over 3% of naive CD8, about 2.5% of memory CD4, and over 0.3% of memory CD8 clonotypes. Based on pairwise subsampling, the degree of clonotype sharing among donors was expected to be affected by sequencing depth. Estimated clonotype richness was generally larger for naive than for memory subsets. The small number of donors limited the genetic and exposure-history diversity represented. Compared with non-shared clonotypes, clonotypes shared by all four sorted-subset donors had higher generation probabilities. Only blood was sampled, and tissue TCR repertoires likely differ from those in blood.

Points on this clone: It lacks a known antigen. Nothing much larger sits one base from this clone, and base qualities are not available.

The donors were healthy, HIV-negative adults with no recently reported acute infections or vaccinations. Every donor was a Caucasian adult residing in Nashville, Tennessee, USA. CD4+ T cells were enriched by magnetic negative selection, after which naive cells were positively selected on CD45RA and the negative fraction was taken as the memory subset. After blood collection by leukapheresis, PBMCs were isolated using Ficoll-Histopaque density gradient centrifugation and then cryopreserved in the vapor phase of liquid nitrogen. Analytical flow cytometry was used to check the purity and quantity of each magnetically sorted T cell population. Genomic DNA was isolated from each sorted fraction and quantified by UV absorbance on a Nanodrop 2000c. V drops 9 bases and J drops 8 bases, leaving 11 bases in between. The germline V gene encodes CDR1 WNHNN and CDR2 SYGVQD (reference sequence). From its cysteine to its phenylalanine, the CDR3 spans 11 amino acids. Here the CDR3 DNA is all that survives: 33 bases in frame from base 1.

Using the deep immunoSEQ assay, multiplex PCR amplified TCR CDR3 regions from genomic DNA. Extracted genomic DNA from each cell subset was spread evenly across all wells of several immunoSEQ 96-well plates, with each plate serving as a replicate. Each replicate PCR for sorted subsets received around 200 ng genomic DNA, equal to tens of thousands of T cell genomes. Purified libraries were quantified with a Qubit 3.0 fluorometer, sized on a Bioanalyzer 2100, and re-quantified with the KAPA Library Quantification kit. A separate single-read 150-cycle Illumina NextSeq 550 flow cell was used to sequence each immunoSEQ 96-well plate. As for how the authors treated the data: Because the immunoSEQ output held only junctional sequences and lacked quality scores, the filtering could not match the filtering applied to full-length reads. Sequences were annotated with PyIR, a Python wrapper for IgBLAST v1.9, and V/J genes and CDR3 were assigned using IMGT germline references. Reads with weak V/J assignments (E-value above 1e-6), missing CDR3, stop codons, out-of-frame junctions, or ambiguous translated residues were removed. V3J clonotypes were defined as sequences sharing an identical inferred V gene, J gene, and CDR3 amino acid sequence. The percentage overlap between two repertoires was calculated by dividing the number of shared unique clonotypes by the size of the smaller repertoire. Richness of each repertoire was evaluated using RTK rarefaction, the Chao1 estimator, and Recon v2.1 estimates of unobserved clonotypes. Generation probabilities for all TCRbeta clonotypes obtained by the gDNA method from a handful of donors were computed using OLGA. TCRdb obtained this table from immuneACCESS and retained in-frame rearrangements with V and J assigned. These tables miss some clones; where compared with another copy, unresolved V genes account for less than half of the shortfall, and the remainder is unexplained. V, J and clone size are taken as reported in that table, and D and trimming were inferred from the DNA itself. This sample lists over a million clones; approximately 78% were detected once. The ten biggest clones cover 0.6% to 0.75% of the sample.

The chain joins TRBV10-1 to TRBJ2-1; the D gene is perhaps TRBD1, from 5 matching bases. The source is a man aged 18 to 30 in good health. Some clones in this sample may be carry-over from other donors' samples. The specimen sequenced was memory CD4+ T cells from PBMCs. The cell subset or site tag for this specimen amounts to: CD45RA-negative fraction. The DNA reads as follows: TGCGCCAGGTCAGGGTGCGATGAGCAGTTCTTC. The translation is CARSGCDEQFF.